Listed below are T cell receptor beta chains from one sample, sequenced in a study of cytomegalovirus exposure and HLA in healthy donors. Clones were read by immunoSEQ multiplex PCR, and TCRdb kept only the in-frame ones, dropping some. The data hold around 170,000 clones, with about 80% observed a single time. Sequences were obtained from PBMCs. The receptors stem from a woman in her forties or fifties in good health and CMV-seropositive. CDR3s include the opening cysteine and the closing phenylalanine or tryptophan. Fields, in order: J gene, D gene, V gene, CDR3 length, clone size, CDR3 protein, CDR3 DNA. A D gene is named only where the DNA matches it firmly. Only some rows state a clone size, as once, few, many or a class for expanded clones.

>TRBJ2-7|TRBD2|TRBV27|16|NA
CASRTTRTSWWSEQYF
TGTGCCAGCAGGACGACCCGGACTAGCTGGTGGAGCGAGCAGTACTTC
>TRBJ2-1|NA|TRBV6-1|11|NA
CASSEGDEQFF
TGTGCCAGCAGTGAAGGCGATGAGCAGTTCTTC
>TRBJ1-5|TRBD1|TRBV5-1|14|once
CASSPGTGAQPQHF
TGCGCCAGCAGCCCTGGGACAGGGGCCCAGCCCCAGCATTTT
>TRBJ1-1|NA|TRBV7-3|14|NA
CASSSKSGSTEAFF
TGTGCCAGCAGCTCTAAGAGCGGGAGCACTGAAGCTTTCTTT
>TRBJ2-5|TRBD2|TRBV23-1|15|NA
CASTRGGAGQETQYF
TGCGCCAGCACCCGGGGGGGCGCGGGACAAGAGACCCAGTACTTC
>TRBJ2-3|NA|TRBV7-6|20|NA
CASSLAWATGDGHHTDTQYF
TGTGCCAGCAGCTTAGCCTGGGCCACAGGAGATGGACATCACACAGATACGCAGTATTTT
>TRBJ2-3|TRBD1|TRBV5-6|15|NA
CASSLEGGRKDTQYF
TGTGCCAGCAGCTTGGAAGGGGGCCGGAAAGATACGCAGTATTTT
>TRBJ1-1|NA|TRBV13|15|NA
CASSWGPGGPTEAFF
TGTGCCAGCAGTTGGGGGCCAGGTGGACCCACTGAAGCTTTCTTT
>TRBJ1-2|NA|TRBV4-2|14|few
CASSLQGMDYGYTF
TGTGCCAGCAGCCTACAGGGAATGGACTATGGCTACACCTTC
>TRBJ1-1|NA|TRBV9|15|NA
CASNPIGVMNTEAFF
TGTGCCAGCAACCCCATAGGGGTTATGAACACTGAAGCTTTCTTT
>TRBJ2-1|NA|TRBV4-3|19|few
CASSQEYSWAGDKNNEQFF
TGCGCCAGCAGCCAAGAATACTCCTGGGCGGGGGACAAGAACAATGAGCAGTTCTTC
>TRBJ2-7|TRBD1|TRBV28|16|NA
CASSYSRDRFPVEQYF
TGTGCCAGCAGTTATTCCCGGGACAGGTTCCCGGTCGAGCAGTACTTC
>TRBJ2-1|TRBD2|TRBV5-4|15|NA
CASSFPAGGGNEQFF
TGTGCCAGCAGCTTTCCAGCGGGAGGGGGGAATGAGCAGTTCTTC
>TRBJ2-2|TRBD1|TRBV5-1|14|NA
CASSLGQGTGELFF
TGCGCCAGCAGCTTGGGACAGGGAACCGGGGAGCTGTTTTTT
>TRBJ1-2|TRBD1|TRBV10-2|14|NA
CASTRDSRMYGYTF
TGCGCCAGCACCAGGGACAGCCGAATGTATGGCTACACCTTC
>TRBJ2-3|TRBD2|TRBV28|15|NA
CASRDRRGGRYTQYF
TGTGCCAGCAGGGACCGGCGGGGGGGCCGATATACGCAGTATTTT
>TRBJ1-2|NA|TRBV9|14|few
CASSVGDSWSGYTF
TGTGCCAGCAGCGTAGGTGACAGCTGGAGCGGCTACACCTTC
>TRBJ2-1|NA|TRBV27|14|few
CASSSLSSYNEQFF
TGTGCCAGCAGTTCCCTGAGCTCCTACAATGAGCAGTTCTTC
>TRBJ1-2|NA|TRBV6-6|15|few
CASRETPGSAAGYTF
TGTGCCAGCAGGGAAACCCCAGGGTCAGCCGCTGGCTACACCTTC
>TRBJ2-2|NA|TRBV5-1|17|NA
CASSLARGGPNTGELFF
TGCGCCAGCAGCTTGGCAAGGGGAGGTCCGAACACCGGGGAGCTGTTTTTT
>TRBJ2-7|NA|TRBV7-9|15|NA
CASSLTTGVSYEQYF
TGTGCCAGCAGCTTAACGACCGGGGTCTCCTACGAGCAGTACTTC
>TRBJ2-4|NA|TRBV4-3|14|NA
CASSQNSDYHIQYF
TGCGCCAGCAGCCAGAACAGCGACTATCACATTCAGTACTTC
>TRBJ2-7|TRBD2|TRBV27|14|NA
CASSLSGRAVEQYF
TGTGCCAGCAGTTTAAGCGGGAGGGCGGTCGAGCAGTACTTC
>TRBJ2-4|TRBD1|TRBV7-2|18|NA
CASSPHHRGKLAKNIQYF
TGTGCCAGCAGCCCACACCACAGGGGCAAACTAGCCAAAAACATTCAGTACTTC
>TRBJ1-2|NA|TRBV4-3|12|NA
CASSQAGYGYTF
TGCGCCAGCAGCCAAGCGGGCTATGGCTACACCTTC
>TRBJ2-1|NA|TRBV15|14|NA
CATSRDIGGREQFF
TGTGCCACCAGCAGAGATATAGGGGGACGGGAGCAGTTCTTC
>TRBJ1-1|TRBD1|TRBV27|14|NA
CASSLKGAGTEAFF
TGTGCCAGCAGTTTAAAGGGGGCAGGCACTGAAGCTTTCTTT
>TRBJ2-2|TRBD2|TRBV18|16|NA
CASSPPGGSPTGELFF
TGTGCCAGCTCACCACCGGGGGGGAGCCCGACCGGGGAGCTGTTTTTT
>TRBJ2-7|NA|TRBV28|13|NA
CASSLRGSYEQYF
TGTGCCAGCAGTTTACGGGGGTCCTACGAGCAGTACTTC
>TRBJ1-4|TRBD1|TRBV7-9|14|NA
CASSATGGREKLFF
TGTGCCAGCAGCGCGACAGGGGGACGGGAAAAACTGTTTTTT
>TRBJ2-1|NA|TRBV1|15|NA
CTSSQTGLEYNEQFF
TGCACCAGCAGCCAGACAGGGCTAGAGTACAATGAGCAGTTCTTC